The sample holds a few counts of the clone carrying this T cell receptor beta chain. Its antigen remains unidentified. The data originate from a study of identical twins. TCRdb re-called the 5' RACE reads through MiXCR, storing one row per CDR3 protein. The sample lists 570,000 or so distinct CDR3 sequences; roughly 9.5% were seen once. Points from the study as a whole: Clonotypes of the beta chain that were abundant in cord blood carried fewer insertions (memory repertoires showed none).

J was trimmed by 3 bases and V by 7 bases; bases with no gene match: 12. The germline V gene encodes CDR1 SQVTM and CDR2 ANQGSEA. This CDR3 has 15 amino acids. Each donor (without exception) was a healthy Caucasian. In addition, the sample was reused for a study of yellow fever vaccine responses in identical twins.

The specimen was PBMCs. The source of this sequence is a woman under 30 in good health. V is TRBV29-1 and J is TRBJ2-3; 8 bases are a match to TRBD2. CDR3 residues: CSASPAGVETDTQYF. The CDR3 DNA reads as TGCAGCGCGTCGCCAGCGGGAGTGGAAACAGATACGCAGTATTTT.